This passage covers 20 T cell receptor beta chains from one sample sequenced in a study of T-cell memory formation after mild COVID-19. TCRdb re-called the 5' RACE reads with MiXCR, one entry per CDR3 protein. The table lists 550,000 to 600,000 distinct CDR3 sequences, 17% of them singletons. Sequences were obtained from PBMCs or a T cell subset sorted from them (not recorded which). The receptors here all came from an adult woman who had mild COVID-19 (a few samples of this study predate the infection). Cell type and time point are not known.

This clonotype was seen a few times. This chain links TRBV7-3 with TRBJ2-2; D might be TRBD1 (5 bases). In germline, CDR1 is SGHTA, CDR2 FQGTGA. The CDR3 totals 13 residues. Trimming stripped 4 bases from V and 6 bases from J, with 9 bases between. The CDR3 coding sequence is TGTGCCAGCAGCTCCAGGGTGTCCGGGGAGCTGTTTTTT. Its translation: CASSSRVSGELFF.

Only a few counts were recorded for this clonotype. The gene calls are TRBV29-1 and TRBJ2-7; 11 nucleotides match TRBD2. CDR3 length: 12 amino acids. Per germline, CDR1 SQVTM and CDR2 ANQGSEA. The J segment lost 6 bases and the V segment lost 6 bases, leaving 4 bases of the junction unmatched. The CDR3 loop is CSVSGTSGEQYF. CDR3 DNA sequence: TGCAGCGTATCCGGGACTAGCGGCGAGCAGTACTTC.

The chain carries TRBV13 and TRBJ1-2, with 7 bases fitting TRBD1. The CDR3 totals 13 residues. V shed 5 bases and J 5 bases; nucleotides not matched to a gene: 5. In germline, CDR1 is PRHDT, CDR2 FYEKMQ (reference sequence). Written as DNA, the CDR3 is TGTGCCAGCAGCAACTTGACAGGGTATGGCTACACCTTC. This gives the protein CASSNLTGYGYTF.

This clonotype turned up a few times. The V gene is TRBV20-1, the J gene TRBJ1-2; D might be TRBD1 (6 bases). The CDR3 consists of 13 residues. The V end lost 0 bases, the J end lost 5 bases, and 10 bases lay between the germline ends. CDR1 DFQATT and CDR2 SNEGSKA come from the germline V gene (reference sequence). The CDR3 nucleotides read TGCAGTGCTAGAGATTCGGGGGCTTATGGCTACACCTTC. Translated: CSARDSGAYGYTF.

CDR3: CASSGGTSASTDTQYF. Here the CDR3 DNA reads TGCGCCAGCAGCGGGGGGACTAGCGCGAGCACAGATACGCAGTATTTT. The rearrangement uses TRBV5-1 and TRBJ2-3, with TRBD2 matching 10 bases. Germline-derived CDR1 and CDR2 are SGHRS and YFSETQ. V shed 4 bases and J 0 bases; nucleotides not matched to a gene: 5. This CDR3 has 16 amino acids.

V is TRBV20-1 and J is TRBJ1-1; a weak D match, TRBD1 (6 bases). The CDR3 covers 14 residues. V lost 5 bases to trimming and J lost 0 bases, with 13 bases between them. Germline V gene lookup returns CDR1 DFQATT and CDR2 SNEGSKA (reference sequence). The CDR3 DNA reads TGCAGTGCTGGGTCGGGGGGCTTGAACACTGAAGCTTTCTTT. This gives the protein CSAGSGGLNTEAFF.

The V gene is TRBV4-3, the J gene TRBJ2-5; 8 bases map to TRBD2. Germline V gene lookup returns CDR1 LGHNA and CDR2 YSLEER. This CDR3 is built from 15 residues. J was trimmed by 4 bases and V by 0 bases; bases with no gene match: 4. The CDR3 protein is CASSQDLTSGETQYF. CDR3 in DNA: TGCGCCAGCAGCCAAGATCTTACTAGCGGAGAGACCCAGTACTTC.

The chain recombines TRBV20-1 with TRBJ2-4; 7 positions agree with TRBD2. Germline assignment: CDR1 DFQATT and CDR2 SNEGSKA (reference sequence). J lost 8 bases, V lost 5 bases, and 12 bases had no gene match. CDR3 length: 14 residues. The CDR3 here is CSASPGGGSDIQYF. For the CDR3, the DNA is TGCAGTGCTTCCCCCGGCGGGGGATCGGACATTCAGTACTTC.

The chain uses TRBV4-1 and TRBJ1-2; maybe TRBD1 (6 bases). The germline CDR1 and CDR2 sequences are MGHRA and YSYEKL. V was pared by 5 bases and J by 2 bases, with 18 bases between. The CDR3 has 16 residues. CDR3 loop: CASSFDWARGNYGYTF. The DNA of the CDR3 is TGCGCCAGCAGCTTCGATTGGGCCAGGGGCAACTATGGCTACACCTTC.

This clonotype was observed a handful of times. The chain joins TRBV12-3 or TRBV12-4 to TRBJ2-7, with D possibly TRBD2 on 6 matching bases. The CDR3 spans 14 residues. The germline V and J ends were trimmed by 8 bases and 4 bases, with 18 bases remaining between them. DNA of the CDR3: TGTGCCAGCGGACCGGGACTCACAATTTACGAGCAGTACTTC. Translation gives CASGPGLTIYEQYF.

The rearrangement links TRBV6-5 to TRBJ1-1; 9 bases agree with TRBD1. In germline, CDR1 is MNHEY, CDR2 SVGAGI. Unmatched junction bases numbered 10, after V lost 5 bases and J lost 3 bases. This CDR3 region has 16 residues. The CDR3 sequence is CASSKNRDRADTEAFF. The CDR3 DNA sequence: TGTGCCAGCAGTAAAAACCGGGACAGGGCTGACACTGAAGCTTTCTTT.

The J gene is TRBJ2-3, the V gene TRBV2; possibly TRBD2 for D (5 bases). The CDR3 is made up of 17 amino acids. Germline V lookup: CDR1 SNHLY, CDR2 FYNNEI. V was pared by 8 bases and J by 0 bases, with 21 bases between. This CDR3 is CASQDPAEVSSTDTQYF. CDR3 bases: TGTGCCAGCCAAGACCCAGCGGAGGTCTCTAGCACAGATACGCAGTATTTT.

Only a few counts were recorded for this clonotype. The V call is TRBV30, the J call TRBJ2-5, with D possibly matching TRBD1 (6 bases). CDR1 GTSNPN and CDR2 SVGIG come from the germline V gene (reference sequence). The germline V and J ends were trimmed by 2 bases and 3 bases, with 10 bases remaining between them. The CDR3 consists of 13 residues. CDR3 amino acids: CAWSWNREETQYF. In nucleotides, the CDR3 is TGTGCCTGGAGTTGGAACAGGGAAGAGACCCAGTACTTC.

This clonotype was seen a few times. V is TRBV12-3 or TRBV12-4 and J is TRBJ1-1; weak D call: TRBD1 (6 bases). Trimming left V 7 bases short and J 5 bases short, with 20 bases between. The CDR3 runs 15 residues. In nucleotides, the CDR3 is TGTGCCAGCATCCCCAAAGGGGGGCTTGATACTGAAGCTTTCTTT. Translated, it gives CASIPKGGLDTEAFF.

This rearrangement joins TRBV29-1 to TRBJ2-2, with 7 bases aligning to TRBD1. CDR3 length equals 13 residues. V lost 7 bases, J lost 0 bases, and 2 bases stayed unmatched. Germline loops: CDR1 SQVTM, CDR2 ANQGSEA. CDR3 region: CSARGSNTGELFF. The CDR3 DNA reads TGCAGCGCCAGGGGGTCGAACACCGGGGAGCTGTTTTTT.

The V and J genes are TRBV5-1 and TRBJ2-3, with D unresolved. CDR3 length equals 16 residues. Germline CDR1 is SGHRS and CDR2 is YFSETQ. Trimming cost V 0 bases and J 0 bases, with 11 bases left between them. This CDR3 is CASSLEGRTSTDTQYF. CDR3 nucleotides: TGCGCCAGCAGCTTGGAAGGTCGTACTAGCACAGATACGCAGTATTTT.

This clonotype was recorded a few times. The chain uses TRBV5-4 and TRBJ2-7, with TRBD2 identical over 12 bases. The CDR3 covers 18 residues. The germline V gene encodes CDR1 SGHNT and CDR2 YYREEE (reference sequence). The V gene end was trimmed by 1 base and the J gene end by 0 bases; junction bases not matched to a gene: 8. This CDR3 is CASSLYGLAGSSSYEQYF. The CDR3 coding sequence is TGTGCCAGCAGCTTGTACGGACTAGCGGGGAGCAGCTCCTACGAGCAGTACTTC.

The chain has TRBV20-1 and TRBJ2-3; no clear D. Germline V gene lookup returns CDR1 DFQATT and CDR2 SNEGSKA (reference sequence). The V end was cut by 1 base, the J end by 1 base, with 9 bases between. The CDR3 contains 14 residues. The CDR3 nucleotides are TGCAGTGCTAGAGTGATTACGGGCACAGATACGCAGTATTTT. Translating it yields CSARVITGTDTQYF.

This clonotype was detected a few times. The V and J genes are TRBV12-3 or TRBV12-4 and TRBJ2-7; D not resolved. This CDR3 has 16 residues. Trimming pared 0 bases from V and 0 bases from J, leaving 12 bases between. CDR3 region: CASSLAFATFSYEQYF. The CDR3 DNA reads TGTGCCAGCAGTTTAGCGTTCGCGACATTCTCCTACGAGCAGTACTTC.

This clonotype was detected ten times or more. J is TRBJ2-2 and V is TRBV24-1; 8 bases align to TRBD1. CDR3 length equals 14 residues. Germline loops: CDR1 KGHDR, CDR2 SFDVKD. Trimming cost V 8 bases and J 0 bases; bases outside gene matches: 1. The CDR3 DNA reads as TGTGCCACCACAGGGGGCGCGAACACCGGGGAGCTGTTTTTT. Protein product: CATTGGANTGELFF.